This TCR beta chain was sequenced in a study of identifying expanded T cells in peripheral blood. CDR1 is MNHNS and CDR2 is SASEGT in the germline V gene. J lost 7 bases, V lost 6 bases, and 11 bases had no gene match. CDR3 length: 14 residues. Collection occurred without any documented infections or immune events in donors. In its sample, this clone was seen a few times. Its target is unknown. The method was immunoSEQ multiplex PCR; TCRdb's version includes in-frame clones alone and lacks a portion of them. The sample gives about 110,000 clones, around 88% of which show up once; 16% is in the top ten. Broader study findings: Differentially abundant clones: roughly 1.2 between replicates, about 15 at approximately 14 days, 19 to 20 at four. Across healthy donors, higher total template counts meant significantly greater roughly two-week count variance.

This chain uses TRBV6-1 with TRBJ2-7; 8 bases match TRBD1. Sequencing input: blood. This TCR derives from a person aged 18 to 70 in good health. The CDR3 spells CASSPQGDLLEQYF. CDR3 bases: TGTGCCAGCAGCCCACAGGGGGACCTACTAGAGCAGTACTTC.